A selection of T cell receptor beta chains follows, all from one sample in a study of identifying expanded T cells in peripheral blood. The table came from immunoSEQ multiplex PCR; TCRdb's copy has only in-frame clones and leaves some out. The sample includes approximately 83,000 clones, roughly 81% seen only once; the top ten take 4% to 5.5%. Sequences were obtained from blood. Every receptor here comes from a person between 18 and 75 years old in good health. Each CDR3 is given with its conserved first and last residue. The D gene is left open where the match is weak. Clone size is stated in some rows and not others, as once, few, many or a class when expanded.

>.|TRBV29-1|few|TRBJ1-2|12
TGCAGCGTTGAGGGACGGCACTATGGCTACACCTTC
CSVEGRHYGYTF
>.|TRBV9|.|TRBJ1-4|16
TGTGCCAGCAGCCCCCGAGGAACAGGGTTAATCGAAAAACTGTTTTTT
CASSPRGTGLIEKLFF
>.|TRBV6-1|.|TRBJ1-5|13
TGTGCCAGCATGGTAGCAATCAATCAGCCCCAGCATTTT
CASMVAINQPQHF
>.|TRBV15|once|TRBJ2-5|14
TGTGCCACCAGCAGAGATTTAGGGTCGGAGACCCAGTACTTC
CATSRDLGSETQYF
>.|TRBV5-1|once|TRBJ2-7|14
TGCGCCAGCAGCCCTTCGACAGGACCCTACGAGCAGTACTTC
CASSPSTGPYEQYF
>TRBD2|TRBV14|.|TRBJ2-7|12
TGTGCCAGCAGCCTCGGGGGGAACGAGCAGTACTTC
CASSLGGNEQYF
>.|TRBV27|.|TRBJ1-4|15
TGTGCCAGCGGTAGCGTCTTTGGGGCGGCTGAAAAACTGTTTTTT
CASGSVFGAAEKLFF
>TRBD2|TRBV5-1|.|TRBJ2-1|17
TGCGCCAGCAGCTCCGCTCTAGCGGGGAGAATTAACAATGAGCAGTTCTTC
CASSSALAGRINNEQFF
>.|TRBV6-6|.|TRBJ1-6|13
TGTGCCAGCAGGCGGGCGCAAGCTTCACCCCTCCACTTT
CASRRAQASPLHF
>.|TRBV5-1|.|TRBJ2-7|12
TGCGCCAGCAGCTTGAAGGGGGGCGAGCAGTACTTC
CASSLKGGEQYF
>.|TRBV7-9|.|TRBJ1-6|12
TGTGCCAGCTCCGTCGGGGTAGGGACCCTCCACTTT
CASSVGVGTLHF
>TRBD1|TRBV19|once|TRBJ1-2|15
TGTGCCAGTCAAGTTAACAGGGGGATGGGCTATGGCTACACCTTC
CASQVNRGMGYGYTF
>.|TRBV11-2|.|TRBJ1-4|18
TGTGCCAGCAGTTTTACCCGGATTCTTTCAGGAAAAAATGAAAAACTGTTTTTT
CASSFTRILSGKNEKLFF
>TRBD1|TRBV9|.|TRBJ2-7|16
TGTGCCAGCAGCGCAAGACAGGGAGTCCCCTCCTACGAGCAGTACTTC
CASSARQGVPSYEQYF